This T cell receptor beta chain was profiled in a study of beta chain features in type 1 diabetes. Study-level points and caveats: Sequencing the cDNA could make cells with high TCR expression show up more than they should. All four CD4+ subsets from Type 1 diabetes patients carried moderately but significantly shorter TCRB CDR3s.

A single heparinised blood sample, averaging approximately 110 mL, was obtained per donor. Concerning this clone: As yet, its antigen is unknown.

This CDR3 is built from 15 residues. Germline loops: CDR1 SGHTA, CDR2 FQGTGA. V gave up 3 bases and J gave up 3 bases; unmatched junction bases: 6. Sequenced material consisted of expressed TCRB transcripts (all of the isolated RNA was reverse transcribed). The repertoire was sequenced with immunoSEQ multiplex PCR; TCRdb's copy has only in-frame clones and lacks some. The data contain under 200,000 clones, 6.5% to 8.5% of them seen just once; the ten biggest clones take up approximately 0.56%. This TCR came from a woman between 18 and 29 years old with type 1 diabetes. The rearrangement joins TRBV7-3 to TRBJ2-7; 9 nucleotides align to TRBD2. Specimen: central memory CD4+ T cells from blood. The DNA of the CDR3 is TGTGCCAGCAGCTTCCTAGCGGGATCCAACTACGAGCAGTACTTC. Translated, it gives CASSFLAGSNYEQYF.